This T cell receptor beta chain derives from a study of blood T cell repertoires in COVID-19. Study context: T cells, B-cell-depleted T cells, or PBMCs provided the cDNA or gDNA that served as material.

The method was immunoSEQ multiplex PCR; TCRdb's version includes in-frame clones alone and lacks a portion of them. This sample has 270,000 or so clones, with roughly four fifths found just once. CDR1 and CDR2 from the germline V gene are SGHRS and YFSETQ. This CDR3 is 14 amino acids long. Trimming left V 4 bases short and J 2 bases short, with 13 bases between. This chain connects TRBV5-1 to TRBJ2-7, with D perhaps TRBD1 (6 bases). Sequenced input: peripheral blood. The sequence derives from a woman aged 45-65 years who had recovered from COVID-19. CDR3 DNA: TGCGCCAGCAGCCAGAGGGACACCGCCTACGAGCAGTACTTC. This gives the protein CASSQRDTAYEQYF.